This T cell receptor beta chain was captured by sequencing in a study of T cell responses to AZD1222 COVID-19 vaccine. Clones were read by immunoSEQ multiplex PCR, and TCRdb kept only the in-frame ones, dropping some. Of about 150,000 clones in the sample, more than 85% were seen once. Source: peripheral blood, taken after recovery from COVID-19. The sequence came from an adult who had recovered from COVID-19.

The CDR3 DNA reads as TGCGCCAGCAGCTTCGGGGATAGGGAAAAACTGTTTTTT. Its protein product is CASSFGDREKLFF. The V and J genes are TRBV5-1 and TRBJ1-4; D remains ambiguous. V lost 2 bases, J lost 8 bases, and 10 bases lay in between. The germline CDR1 and CDR2 sequences are SGHRS and YFSETQ. CDR3 length: 13 residues.